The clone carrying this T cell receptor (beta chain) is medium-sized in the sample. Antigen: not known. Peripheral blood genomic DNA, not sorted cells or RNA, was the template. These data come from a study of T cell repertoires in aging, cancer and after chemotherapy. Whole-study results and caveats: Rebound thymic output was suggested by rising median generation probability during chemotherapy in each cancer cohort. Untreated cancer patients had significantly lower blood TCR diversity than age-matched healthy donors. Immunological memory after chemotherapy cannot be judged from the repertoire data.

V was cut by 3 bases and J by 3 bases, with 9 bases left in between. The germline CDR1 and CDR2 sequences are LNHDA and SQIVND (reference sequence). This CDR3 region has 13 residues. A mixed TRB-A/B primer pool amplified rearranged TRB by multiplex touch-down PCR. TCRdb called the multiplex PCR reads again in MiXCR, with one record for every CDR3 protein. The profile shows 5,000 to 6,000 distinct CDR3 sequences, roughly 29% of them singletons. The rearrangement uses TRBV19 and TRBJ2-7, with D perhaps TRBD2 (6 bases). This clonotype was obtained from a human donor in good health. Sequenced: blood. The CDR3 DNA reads TGTGCCAGTAGTATTACCGGGGGCTACGAGCAGTACTTC. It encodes CASSITGGYEQYF. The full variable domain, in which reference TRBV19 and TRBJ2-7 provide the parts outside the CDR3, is DGGITQSPKYLFRKEGQNVTLSCEQNLNHDAMYWYRQDPGQGLRLIYYSQIVNDFQKGDIAEGYSVSREKKESFPLTVTSAQKNPTAFYLCASSITGGYEQYFGPGTRLTVT.